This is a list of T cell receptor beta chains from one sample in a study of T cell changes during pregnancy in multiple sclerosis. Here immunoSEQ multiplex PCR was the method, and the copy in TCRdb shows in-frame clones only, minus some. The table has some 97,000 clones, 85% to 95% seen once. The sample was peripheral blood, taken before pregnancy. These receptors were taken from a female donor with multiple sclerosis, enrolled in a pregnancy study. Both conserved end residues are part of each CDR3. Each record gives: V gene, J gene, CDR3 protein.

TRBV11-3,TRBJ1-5,CASSSILGRGAGVNQPQHF
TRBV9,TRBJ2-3,CASSVGPQGARGTDTQYF
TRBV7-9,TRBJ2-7,CASSLGTGYSSYEQYF
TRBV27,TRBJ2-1,CATAGSYNEQFF
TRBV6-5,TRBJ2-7,CASGQNEQYF
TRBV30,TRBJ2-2,CAWSLVTNTGELFF
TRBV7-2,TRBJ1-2,CASSKTRGNYGYTF
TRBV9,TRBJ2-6,CASSAPGGGSGANVLTF
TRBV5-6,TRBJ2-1,CASSPGPGDGKQFF
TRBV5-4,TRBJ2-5,CAAKGGGRAERETQYF
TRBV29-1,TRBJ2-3,CSVEPAGVTDTQYF
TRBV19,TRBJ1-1,CASSMGGSNTEAFF
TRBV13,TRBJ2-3,CASSGWTSGNPTDTQYF
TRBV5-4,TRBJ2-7,CASSLGTGFSSYEQYF
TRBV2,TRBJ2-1,CASSGRPSSYNEQFF
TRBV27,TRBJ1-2,CASSLSIGQAAHDGYTF
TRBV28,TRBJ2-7,CAAAGHYEQYF
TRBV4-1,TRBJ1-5,CASSQDSLRQGQNQPQHF
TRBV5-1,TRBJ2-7,CASTLDPGSVYEQYF
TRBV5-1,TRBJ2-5,CASSSFPGLAGRRQETQYF
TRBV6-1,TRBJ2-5,CASSEGRTGTGTQYF
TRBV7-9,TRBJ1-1,CASSRMGTANTEAFF
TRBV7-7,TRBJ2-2,CASSSNTGGIGELFF
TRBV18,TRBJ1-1,CASSWKGVEAFF
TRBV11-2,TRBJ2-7,CASKLGGGGLYEQYF
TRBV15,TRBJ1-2,CATSRDQSRLPGYGYTF
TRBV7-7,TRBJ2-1,CASSASRDSAYNEQFF
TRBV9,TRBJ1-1,CASSVGGPGTEAFF
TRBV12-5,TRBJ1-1,CASGLSRTGSKKGREAFF
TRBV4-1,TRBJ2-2,CASSLRLAGPGELFF
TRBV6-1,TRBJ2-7,CASREPIHYEQYF
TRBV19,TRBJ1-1,CASSIGQPEAFF
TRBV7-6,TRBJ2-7,CASSLQGFNEQYF
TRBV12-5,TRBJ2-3,CASGWREATDTQYF
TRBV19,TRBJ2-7,CASSSQFSGSYEQYF
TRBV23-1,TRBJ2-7,CASTGTVLYEQYF
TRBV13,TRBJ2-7,CASSGTGGFYEQYF
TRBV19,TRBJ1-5,CASSIDPSQPQHF
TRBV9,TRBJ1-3,CASSTSDSGNTIYF
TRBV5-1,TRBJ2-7,CASSLGEGLSYEQYF
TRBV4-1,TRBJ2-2,CASSQVGGTGELFF
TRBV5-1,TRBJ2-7,CASSLGGPLGEQYF
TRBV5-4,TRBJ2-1,CASSSRGTSGTWGYNEQFF
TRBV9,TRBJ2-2,CASSTGTGVTGELFF
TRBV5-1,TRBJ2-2,CASLRTSGRISTPFANTGELFF
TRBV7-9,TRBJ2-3,CASSLGGQGLTDTQYF